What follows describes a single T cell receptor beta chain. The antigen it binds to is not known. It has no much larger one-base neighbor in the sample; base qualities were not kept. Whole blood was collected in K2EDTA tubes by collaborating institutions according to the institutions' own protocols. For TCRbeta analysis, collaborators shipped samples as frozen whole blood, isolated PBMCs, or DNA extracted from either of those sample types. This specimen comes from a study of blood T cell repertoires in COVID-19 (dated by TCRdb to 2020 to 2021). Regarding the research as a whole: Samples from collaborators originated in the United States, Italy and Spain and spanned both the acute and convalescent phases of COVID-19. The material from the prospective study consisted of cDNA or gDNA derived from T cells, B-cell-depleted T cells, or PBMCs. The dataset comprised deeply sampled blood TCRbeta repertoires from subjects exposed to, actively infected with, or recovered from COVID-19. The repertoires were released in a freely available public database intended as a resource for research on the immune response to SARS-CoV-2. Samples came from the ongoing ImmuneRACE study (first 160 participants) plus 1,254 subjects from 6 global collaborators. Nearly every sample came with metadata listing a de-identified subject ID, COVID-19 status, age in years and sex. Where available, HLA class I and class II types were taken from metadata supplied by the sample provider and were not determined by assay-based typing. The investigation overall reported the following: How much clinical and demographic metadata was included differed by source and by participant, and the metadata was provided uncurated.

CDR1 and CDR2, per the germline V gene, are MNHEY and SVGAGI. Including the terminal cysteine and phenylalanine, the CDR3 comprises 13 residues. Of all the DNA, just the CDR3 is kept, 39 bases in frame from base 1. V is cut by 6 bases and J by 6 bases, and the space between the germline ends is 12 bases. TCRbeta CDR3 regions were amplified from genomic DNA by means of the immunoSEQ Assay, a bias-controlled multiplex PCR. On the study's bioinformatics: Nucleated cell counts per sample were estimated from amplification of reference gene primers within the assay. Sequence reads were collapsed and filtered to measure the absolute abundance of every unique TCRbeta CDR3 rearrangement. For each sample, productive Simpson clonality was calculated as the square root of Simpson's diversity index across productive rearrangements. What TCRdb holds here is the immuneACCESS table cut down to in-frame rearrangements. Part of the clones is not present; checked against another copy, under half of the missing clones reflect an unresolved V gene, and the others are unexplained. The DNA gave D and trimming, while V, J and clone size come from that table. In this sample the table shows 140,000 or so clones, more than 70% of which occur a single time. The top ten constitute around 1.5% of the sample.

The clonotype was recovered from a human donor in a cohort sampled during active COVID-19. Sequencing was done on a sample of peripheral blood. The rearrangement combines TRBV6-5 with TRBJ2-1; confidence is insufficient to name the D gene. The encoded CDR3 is CASSSLPGNEQFF. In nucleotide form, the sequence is TGTGCCAGCAGCTCCCTCCCCGGCAATGAGCAGTTCTTC.